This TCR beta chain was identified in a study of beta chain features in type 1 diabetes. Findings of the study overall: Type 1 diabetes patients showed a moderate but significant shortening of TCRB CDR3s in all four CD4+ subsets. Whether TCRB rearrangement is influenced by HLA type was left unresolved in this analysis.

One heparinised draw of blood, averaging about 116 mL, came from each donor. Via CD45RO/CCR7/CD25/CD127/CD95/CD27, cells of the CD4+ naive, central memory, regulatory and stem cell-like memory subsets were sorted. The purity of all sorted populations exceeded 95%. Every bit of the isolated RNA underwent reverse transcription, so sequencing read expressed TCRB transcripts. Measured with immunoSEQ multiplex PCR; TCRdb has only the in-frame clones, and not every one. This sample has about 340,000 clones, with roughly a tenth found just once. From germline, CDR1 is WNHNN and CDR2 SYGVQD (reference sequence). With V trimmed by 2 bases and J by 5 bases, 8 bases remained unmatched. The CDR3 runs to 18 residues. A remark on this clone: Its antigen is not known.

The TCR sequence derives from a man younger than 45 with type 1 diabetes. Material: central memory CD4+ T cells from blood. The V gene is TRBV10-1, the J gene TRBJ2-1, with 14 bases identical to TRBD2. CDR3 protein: CASSERGTSGGHHNEQFF. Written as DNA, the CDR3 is TGCGCCAGCAGTGAGAGGGGGACTAGCGGGGGACACCACAATGAGCAGTTCTTC.